This T cell receptor (beta chain) appears in the sequencing data of a study of cytomegalovirus exposure and HLA in healthy donors. Trimming removed 7 bases from V and 0 bases from J, with 14 bases in between. Germline CDR1 is SGHTA and CDR2 is FQGNSA. The CDR3 contains 15 residues. Details on this clone: Its antigen is not known.

Findings of the study overall: In a later analysis, HLA-associated TCR beta chains were more clonally expanded than equally common others. The authors considered a cluster of highly shared sequence variants likely to be a sequencing artifact.

The PCR contained 60 Vbeta and 13 Jbeta primers. The data were produced by immunoSEQ multiplex PCR, yet TCRdb's version contains in-frame clones alone and is incomplete. The sample has about 77,000 clones; about three quarters are singletons. The source material was PBMCs. V is TRBV7-2 and J is TRBJ2-3; D may be TRBD2 (5 bases). The receptor's source is a man aged 35-49 years in good health and CMV-seronegative. CDR3 DNA sequence: TGTGCCAGCACCATCACCTGGACTAGCACAGATACGCAGTATTTT. This translates into CASTITWTSTDTQYF.